A single sample gave rise to the 8 T cell receptor beta chains below, sequenced in a study of blood T cell repertoires in COVID-19 (dated by TCRdb to the early 2020s). Preparation of the library involved the immunoSEQ multiplex PCR assay. TCRdb took over this immuneACCESS table, retaining in-frame rearrangements with V and J assigned. Such tables are incomplete; in checked studies, under half of the missing clones stem from an unresolved V gene, and the remainder is unexplained. The sample table shows 130,000 or so clones, and over 80% are seen once. Under 3% of the sample comes from the top ten. The specimen sequenced was peripheral blood. The receptor source for this set is a man aged 50-60 years with active COVID-19.

V is TRBV24-1 and J is TRBJ2-1; the match to TRBD1 covers 7 bases. V gave up 5 bases and J gave up 0 bases; unmatched junction bases: 3. This CDR3 is built from 15 residues. Germline V CDR1 and CDR2: KGHDR, SFDVKD. The CDR3 spells CATSGQGSSYNEQFF. The CDR3 DNA reads as TGTGCCACCAGTGGACAGGGAAGCTCCTACAATGAGCAGTTCTTC.

This clone has more than one count but fewer than ten. This chain joins TRBV6-1 and TRBJ1-6; no definite D call. Deletions cut 0 bases from V and 7 bases from J, with 10 bases between. This CDR3 has 15 residues. The V gene's germline CDR1 is MNHNS and CDR2 SASEGT. This CDR3 reads CASSEASAANSPLHF. As DNA, the CDR3 is TGTGCCAGCAGTGAAGCCTCGGCGGCGAATTCACCCCTCCACTTT.

The chain is built from TRBV4-1 and TRBJ1-3, with unresolved D. V was cut by 0 bases and J by 3 bases, with 9 bases left in between. CDR1 is MGHRA, CDR2 YSYEKL, per germline. The CDR3 covers 15 residues. In nucleotides, the CDR3 is TGCGCCAGCAGCCAAGATCTCTTTCTTGGAAACACCATATATTTT. Translated, it gives CASSQDLFLGNTIYF.

This clone turned up a few times. The chain carries TRBV4-3 and TRBJ1-1; the match to TRBD1 covers 7 bases. Trimming removed 5 bases from V and 1 base from J; junction bases left unmatched: 4. CDR1 is LGHNA, CDR2 YSLEER, per germline. The CDR3 has 14 residues. CDR3 sequence (DNA): TGCGCCAGCAGCGGGACAGCCGGGAACACTGAAGCTTTCTTT. Its translation is CASSGTAGNTEAFF.

The chain recombines TRBV19 with TRBJ1-2, with 9 bases lining up with TRBD1. This CDR3 spans 13 amino acids. CDR1 and CDR2 from the germline V gene are LNHDA and SQIVND (reference sequence). J lost 4 bases, V lost 6 bases, and 3 bases had no gene match. The CDR3 loop reads CASRTGGVYGYTF. The CDR3 coding sequence is TGTGCCAGTAGGACAGGGGGTGTCTATGGCTACACCTTC. Complete variable domain (other parts from reference TRBV19 and TRBJ1-2): DGGITQSPKYLFRKEGQNVTLSCEQNLNHDAMYWYRQDPGQGLRLIYYSQIVNDFQKGDIAEGYSVSREKKESFPLTVTSAQKNPTAFYLCASRTGGVYGYTFGSGTRLTVV.

The V and J genes are TRBV7-2 and TRBJ2-3; 8 nucleotides line up with TRBD2. Germline V CDR1 and CDR2: SGHTA, FQGNSA. With 4 bases clipped from V and 6 bases from J, the junction kept 12 bases outside the gene matches. This CDR3 is 16 amino acids long. CDR3 sequence (DNA): TGTGCCAGCAGCTCCCATTCGGGGGGGGGCGCGGATACGCAGTATTTT. This sequence encodes CASSSHSGGGADTQYF.

The rearrangement uses TRBV7-9 and TRBJ1-4; 9 bases match TRBD1. After removal of 4 bases from V and 10 bases from J, the junction contained 13 bases not matched to a gene. The CDR3 contains 16 residues. Germline CDR1 SEHNR, CDR2 FQNEAQ (reference sequence). The CDR3 reads CASSSPPWTGEVKLFF. As DNA, the CDR3 is TGTGCCAGCAGCTCCCCACCTTGGACAGGGGAAGTAAAACTGTTTTTT.

V gene TRBV27 combines with J gene TRBJ1-2; 9 bases align to TRBD1. CDR1 MNHEY and CDR2 SMNVEV come from the germline V gene (reference sequence). The CDR3 length is 14 residues. The J segment lost 6 bases and the V segment lost 6 bases, leaving 8 bases of the junction unmatched. Written as DNA, the CDR3 is TGTGCCAGCAGCCAACAGGGGGCGAGGAATGGCTACACCTTC. The encoded protein is CASSQQGARNGYTF.